Shown below are 2 T cell receptor beta chains from a single sample sequenced in a study of T cell responses to AZD1222 COVID-19 vaccine. The table came from immunoSEQ multiplex PCR; TCRdb's copy has only in-frame clones and leaves some out. The table records 150,000 to 200,000 clones, around 94% of them present only once. Here the sequenced sample was peripheral blood, taken 28 days after the second AZD1222 dose. Receptor source: an adult who received the AZD1222 COVID-19 vaccine.

In regard to this clone: An end of the junction differs from the germline gene, which may be a read error. The chain couples TRBV11-2 to TRBJ1-6, with TRBD1 matching over 8 bases. CDR1 is SGHAT, CDR2 FQNNGV, per germline. CDR3 length: 15 amino acids. CDR3 sequence (DNA): TGTGCCAGCAGCCCCCCCGGGGTGACAGGGGCGTCTCTCTACTTT. This sequence encodes CASSPPGVTGASLYF.

This chain joins TRBV24-1 and TRBJ1-5; the match to TRBD1 covers 7 bases. The trim removed 4 bases at V and 6 bases at J, leaving 8 bases unmatched. In germline, CDR1 is KGHDR, CDR2 SFDVKD. This CDR3 has 15 residues. As DNA, the CDR3 is TGTGCCACCAGTGACTCTGACAGGGCGGGTCAGCCCCAGCATTTT. This sequence encodes CATSDSDRAGQPQHF.